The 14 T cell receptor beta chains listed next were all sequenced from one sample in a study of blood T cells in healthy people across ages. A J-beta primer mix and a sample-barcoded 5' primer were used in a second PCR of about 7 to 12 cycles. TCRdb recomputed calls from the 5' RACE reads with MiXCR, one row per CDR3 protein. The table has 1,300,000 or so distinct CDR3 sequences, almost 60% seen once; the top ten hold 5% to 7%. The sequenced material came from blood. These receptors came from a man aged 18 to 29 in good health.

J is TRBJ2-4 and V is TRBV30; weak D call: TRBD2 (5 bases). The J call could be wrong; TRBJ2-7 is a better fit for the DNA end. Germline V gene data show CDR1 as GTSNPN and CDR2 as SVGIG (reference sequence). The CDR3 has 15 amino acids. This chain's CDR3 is CAWSPGSSSLYEQYF. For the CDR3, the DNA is TGTGCCTGGAGTCCAGGTTCGTCTAGCCTCTACGAGCAGTACTTC.

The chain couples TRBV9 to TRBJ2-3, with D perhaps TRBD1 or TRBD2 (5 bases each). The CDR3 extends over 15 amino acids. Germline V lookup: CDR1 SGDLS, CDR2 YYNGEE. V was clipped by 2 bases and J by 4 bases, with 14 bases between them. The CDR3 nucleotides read TGTGCCAGCAGCGTTGGGACGAGCTTTCCAGATACGCAGTATTTT. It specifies CASSVGTSFPDTQYF.

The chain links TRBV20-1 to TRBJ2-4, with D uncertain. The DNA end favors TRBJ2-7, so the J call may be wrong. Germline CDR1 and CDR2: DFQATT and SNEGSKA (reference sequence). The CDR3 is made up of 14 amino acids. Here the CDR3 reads CSARSRVSIYEQYF. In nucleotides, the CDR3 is TGCAGTGCTAGAAGTCGGGTCAGTATCTACGAGCAGTACTTC.

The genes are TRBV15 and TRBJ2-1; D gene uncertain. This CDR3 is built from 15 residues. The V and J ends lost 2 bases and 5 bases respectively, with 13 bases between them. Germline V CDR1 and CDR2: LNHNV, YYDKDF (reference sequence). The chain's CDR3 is CATSRTVGEDNEQFF. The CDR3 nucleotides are TGTGCCACCAGCAGAACAGTAGGCGAGGACAATGAGCAGTTCTTC.

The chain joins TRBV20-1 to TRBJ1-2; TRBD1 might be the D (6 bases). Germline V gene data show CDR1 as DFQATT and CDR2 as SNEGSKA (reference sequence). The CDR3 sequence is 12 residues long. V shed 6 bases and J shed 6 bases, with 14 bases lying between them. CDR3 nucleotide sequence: TGCAGTGCGGGGGCTTACTTGGATGGCTACACCTTC. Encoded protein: CSAGAYLDGYTF.

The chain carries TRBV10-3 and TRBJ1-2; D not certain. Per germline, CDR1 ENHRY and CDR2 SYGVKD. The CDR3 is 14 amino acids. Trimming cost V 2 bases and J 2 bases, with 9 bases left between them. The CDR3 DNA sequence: TGTGCCATCAGTGAGGAACGGCACAACTATGGCTACACCTTC. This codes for CAISEERHNYGYTF.

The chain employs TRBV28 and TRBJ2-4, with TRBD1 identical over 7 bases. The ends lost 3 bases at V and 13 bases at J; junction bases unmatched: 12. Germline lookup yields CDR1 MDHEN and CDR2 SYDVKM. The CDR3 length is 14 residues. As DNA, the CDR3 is TGTGCCAGCAGTTTTCGGGACAGTGGTTCCAGGCAGTACTTC. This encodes CASSFRDSGSRQYF.

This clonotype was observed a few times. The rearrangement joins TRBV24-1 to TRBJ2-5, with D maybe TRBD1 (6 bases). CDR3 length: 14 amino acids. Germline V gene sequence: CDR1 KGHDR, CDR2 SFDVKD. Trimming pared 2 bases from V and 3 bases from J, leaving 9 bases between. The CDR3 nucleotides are TGTGCCACCAGTGATTGGCGACAGGAAGAGACCCAGTACTTC. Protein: CATSDWRQEETQYF.

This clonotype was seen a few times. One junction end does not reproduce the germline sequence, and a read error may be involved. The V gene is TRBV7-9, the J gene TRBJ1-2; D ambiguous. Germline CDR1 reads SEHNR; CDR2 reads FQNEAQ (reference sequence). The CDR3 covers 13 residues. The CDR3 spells CASSPDGPYGYTF. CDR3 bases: TGCGCCAGCAGCCCGGACGGGCCCTATGGCTACACCTTC.

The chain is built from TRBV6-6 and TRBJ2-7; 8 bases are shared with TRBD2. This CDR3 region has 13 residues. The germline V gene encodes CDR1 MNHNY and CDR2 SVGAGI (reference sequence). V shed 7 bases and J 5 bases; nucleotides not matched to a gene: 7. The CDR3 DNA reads TGTGCCAGCACAACACGGGGGGGCGACGAGCAGTACTTC. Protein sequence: CASTTRGGDEQYF.

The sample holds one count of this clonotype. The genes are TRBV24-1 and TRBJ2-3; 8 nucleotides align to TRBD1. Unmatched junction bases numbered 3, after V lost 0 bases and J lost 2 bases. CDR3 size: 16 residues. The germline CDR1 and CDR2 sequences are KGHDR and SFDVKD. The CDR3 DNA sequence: TGTGCCACCAGTGATTTGTCCAGGGGGCCCACAGATACGCAGTATTTT. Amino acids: CATSDLSRGPTDTQYF.

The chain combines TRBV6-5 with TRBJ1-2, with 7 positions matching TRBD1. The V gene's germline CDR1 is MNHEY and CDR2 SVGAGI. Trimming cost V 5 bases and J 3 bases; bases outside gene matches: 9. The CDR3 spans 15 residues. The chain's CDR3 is CASSGWDSGHYGYTF. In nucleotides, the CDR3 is TGTGCCAGCAGTGGTTGGGACAGCGGTCACTATGGCTACACCTTC.

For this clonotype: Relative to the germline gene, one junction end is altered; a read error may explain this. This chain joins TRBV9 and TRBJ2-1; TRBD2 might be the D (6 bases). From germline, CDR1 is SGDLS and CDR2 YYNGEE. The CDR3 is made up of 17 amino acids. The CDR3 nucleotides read TGTGCCAGCGGCGTAGGAGGGTCTTGGGGATCCGACAATGAGCAGTTCTTC. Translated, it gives CASGVGGSWGSDNEQFF.

The CDR3 DNA is TGTGCCAGCAGCTGGAATAGCGGGGGGGCCGGAGATACGCAGTATTTT. Its translation is CASSWNSGGAGDTQYF. V usage is TRBV11-2 and J usage is TRBJ2-3, with 11 bases fitting TRBD2. The V and J ends lost 4 bases and 5 bases, in that order; junction bases with no gene match: 8. The CDR3 runs to 16 residues. Germline V gives CDR1 SGHAT, CDR2 FQNNGV.